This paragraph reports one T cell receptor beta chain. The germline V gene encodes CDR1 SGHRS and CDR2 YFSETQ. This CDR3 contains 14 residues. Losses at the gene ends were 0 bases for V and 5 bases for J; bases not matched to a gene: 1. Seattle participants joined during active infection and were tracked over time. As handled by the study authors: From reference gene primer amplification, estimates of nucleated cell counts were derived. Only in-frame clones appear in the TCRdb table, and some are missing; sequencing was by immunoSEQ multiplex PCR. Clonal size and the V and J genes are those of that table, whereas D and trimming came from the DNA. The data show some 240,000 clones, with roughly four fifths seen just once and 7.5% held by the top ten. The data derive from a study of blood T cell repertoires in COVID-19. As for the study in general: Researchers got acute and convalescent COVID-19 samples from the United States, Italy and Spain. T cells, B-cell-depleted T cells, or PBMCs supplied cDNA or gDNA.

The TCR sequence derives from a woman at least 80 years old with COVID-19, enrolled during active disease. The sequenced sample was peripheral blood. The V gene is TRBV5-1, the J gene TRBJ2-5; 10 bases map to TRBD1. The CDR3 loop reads CASSLGQGAETQYF. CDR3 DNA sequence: TGCGCCAGCAGCTTGGGACAGGGGGCTGAGACCCAGTACTTC.